This T cell receptor beta chain stems from a study of T cells after yellow fever vaccination. General observations from the study: Boosting was followed by the reappearance of most primary-vaccination clones (roughly 96% CD4, more than 70% CD8). Of the clonotypes, a small share occurred in both CD4 and CD8 compartments.

TCRdb re-derived calls from the 5' RACE reads in MiXCR, one entry per CDR3 protein. The sample shows about 73,000 distinct CDR3 sequences, around 7% of them seen only once. The CDR3 has 14 residues. Germline values: CDR1 SGHRS, CDR2 YFSETQ. Points on this clonotype: Its antigen is not identified.

Sequencing was performed on CD8+ T cells sorted from PBMCs, taken on the day of the yellow fever booster vaccination. The clonotype comes from a young man who received the YFV17D yellow fever vaccine. The chain employs TRBV5-1 and TRBJ2-1; D is ambiguous. CDR3 region: CATTDSAASYEQFF. The DNA for the CDR3 is TGCGCTACCACGGATTCGGCGGCGAGTTATGAGCAGTTCTTC.